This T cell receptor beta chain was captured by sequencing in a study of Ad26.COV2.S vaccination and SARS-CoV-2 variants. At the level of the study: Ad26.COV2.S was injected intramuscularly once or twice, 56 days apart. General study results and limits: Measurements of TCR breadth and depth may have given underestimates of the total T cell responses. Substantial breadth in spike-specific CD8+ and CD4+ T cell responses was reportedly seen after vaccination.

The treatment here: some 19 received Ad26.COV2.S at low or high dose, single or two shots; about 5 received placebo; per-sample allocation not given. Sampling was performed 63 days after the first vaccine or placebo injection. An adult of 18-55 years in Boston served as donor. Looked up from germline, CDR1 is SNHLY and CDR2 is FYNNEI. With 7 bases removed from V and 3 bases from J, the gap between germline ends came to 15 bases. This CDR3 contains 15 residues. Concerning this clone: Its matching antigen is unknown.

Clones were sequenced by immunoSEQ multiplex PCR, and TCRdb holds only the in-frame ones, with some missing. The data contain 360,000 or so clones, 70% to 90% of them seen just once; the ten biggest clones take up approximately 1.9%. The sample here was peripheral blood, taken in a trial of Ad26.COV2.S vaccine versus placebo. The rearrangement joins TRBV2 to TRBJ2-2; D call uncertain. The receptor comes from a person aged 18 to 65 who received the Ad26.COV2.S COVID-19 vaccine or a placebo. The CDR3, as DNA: TGTGCCAGCAACCCTCCAGCCCGGGACACCGGGGAGCTGTTTTTT. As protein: CASNPPARDTGELFF.